These 21 T cell receptor beta chains share one sample of origin, sequenced in a study of brain metastases from non-small cell lung cancer. Generated by immunoSEQ multiplex PCR, the TCRdb table keeps only in-frame clones and is missing some. The sample has approximately 1,600 clones; 80% to 90% are singletons. Sequencing used primary lung tumor tissue. The source of these receptors is a donor at least 40 years old with non-small cell lung cancer.

Here the CDR3 DNA reads TGCGCCAGCAGCCAAGCAGGGGGCGGATCACCCCTCCACTTT. Translation gives CASSQAGGGSPLHF. This chain links TRBV4-1 with TRBJ1-6, with TRBD1 matching over 8 bases. The CDR3 consists of 14 residues. V lost 1 base, J lost 10 bases, and 3 bases stayed unmatched. Germline V gene lookup returns CDR1 MGHRA and CDR2 YSYEKL.

As regards this clone: Other DNA sequences in this specimen translate into the identical CDR3. J is TRBJ2-7 and V is TRBV7-9; 8 nucleotides align to TRBD1. The length of the CDR3 is 13 residues. The V gene's germline CDR1 is SEHNR and CDR2 FQNEAQ (reference sequence). V trimming: 4 bases; J trimming: 4 bases; junction bases outside the gene matches: 3. The CDR3 nucleotides are TGTGCCAGCAGCTACAGGGACAGGTACGAGCAGTACTTC. Its translation is CASSYRDRYEQYF.

This clone showed up just once. The chain is built from TRBV10-3 and TRBJ1-3; unclear D gene. From germline, CDR1 is ENHRY and CDR2 SYGVKD. Trimming took off 0 bases at V and 5 bases at J, with 11 bases between the two ends. The CDR3 consists of 15 residues. Written as DNA, the CDR3 is TGTGCCATCAGTGAGTCTTGGAGCAATCGAAACACCATATATTTT. As protein: CAISESWSNRNTIYF.

This clone is large by share. The chain is built from TRBV3-1 (or the pseudogene TRBV3-2) and TRBJ1-2, with D perhaps TRBD1 (6 bases). The CDR3 is made up of 16 amino acids. Germline loops: CDR1 LGHDT, CDR2 YNNKEL (reference sequence). Trimming stripped 1 base from V and 0 bases from J, with 12 bases between. CDR3 region: CASSQGLGQPNYGYTF. CDR3 sequence (DNA): TGTGCCAGCAGCCAAGGCCTCGGACAGCCTAACTATGGCTACACCTTC.

The chain carries TRBV6-5 and TRBJ1-2, with TRBD1 matching over 7 bases. This CDR3 has 13 residues. V dropped 1 base and J dropped 8; count of bases not matched to a gene: 4. CDR1 is MNHEY and CDR2 is SVGAGI in the germline V gene. CDR3 protein: CASSYYGQDGYTF. CDR3 coding DNA: TGTGCCAGCAGTTACTACGGACAGGACGGCTACACCTTC.

The count of this clone is one. The J gene is TRBJ1-6, the V gene TRBV5-5; no firm D call. CDR3 length: 14 residues. V dropped 7 bases and J dropped 2 bases, with 10 bases sitting between them. Germline loops: CDR1 SGHKS, CDR2 YYEKEE (reference sequence). CDR3 residues: CASAVVPYNSPLHF. Here the CDR3 DNA reads TGTGCCAGCGCCGTGGTTCCCTATAATTCACCCCTCCACTTT.

A remark on this clone: Its ends do not fully match the called genes, so a read error is possible. The J gene is TRBJ2-7, the V gene TRBV2; TRBD1 matches 8 bases. From germline, CDR1 is SNHLY and CDR2 FYNNEI. The length of the CDR3 is 13 residues. CDR3 nucleotide sequence: TGTGCCAGCAGTGAATGGGGACAGGTGCGCCTTTATTTC. Amino acids: CASSEWGQVRLYF.

The chain joins TRBV24-1 to TRBJ2-1; TRBD2 agrees at 8 bases. CDR1 and CDR2 from the germline V gene are KGHDR and SFDVKD. The CDR3 runs to 16 residues. J was trimmed by 6 bases and V by 1 base; bases with no gene match: 7. The CDR3: CATSDFGGGTGNEQFF. In DNA, the CDR3 is TGTGCCACCAGTGATTTCGGGGGGGGTACCGGCAATGAGCAGTTCTTC.

The V gene is TRBV7-8, the J gene TRBJ2-1; TRBD1 agrees at 8 bases. The CDR3 has 12 residues. Germline loops: CDR1 SGHVS, CDR2 FQNEAQ. Trimming cost V 5 bases and J 12 bases; bases outside gene matches: 6. CDR3 amino acids: CASSPPTGGQFF. The CDR3 coding sequence is TGTGCCAGCAGCCCTCCCACAGGGGGGCAGTTCTTC.

A word on this clone: The sample has other DNA sequences that encode this CDR3 too. V is TRBV11-3 and J is TRBJ1-3; D is uncertain. CDR1 is SGHNT, CDR2 YENEEA, per germline. Trimming stripped 1 base from V and 3 bases from J, with 13 bases between. The CDR3 loop spans 16 amino acids. CDR3 in amino acids: CASSLVFGFGGNTIYF. CDR3 bases: TGTGCCAGCAGCTTAGTCTTTGGGTTCGGTGGAAACACCATATATTTT. Variable domain in full (rest from reference TRBV11-3 and TRBJ1-3): EAGVVQSPRYKIIEKKQPVAFWCNPISGHNTLYWYLQNLGQGPELLIRYENEEAVDDSQLPKDRFSAERLKGVDSTLKIQPAELGDSAVYLCASSLVFGFGGNTIYFGEGSWLTVV.

With regard to this clone: At one boundary the junction diverges from the germline segment, which might be a read error. At the DNA level, this CDR3 is encoded by other sequences in the same sample as well. CDR3 sequence (DNA): TGTGCCAGTAGTGACAGGGGAGGCACTGAAGCTTTCTTT. Translated: CASSDRGGTEAFF. V gene TRBV6-4 combines with J gene TRBJ1-1; 8 bases agree with TRBD1. The CDR3 consists of 13 residues. Germline lookup yields CDR1 MRHNA and CDR2 SNTAGT.

This clone was seen only once. DNA for the CDR3: TGTGCCAGCAATAACGGGCCCCTCTATGGCTACACCTTC. Translated, it gives CASNNGPLYGYTF. This chain uses TRBV27 with TRBJ1-2; D remains ambiguous. Trimming removed 7 bases at V and 4 bases at J, with 13 bases between. The V gene's germline CDR1 is MNHEY and CDR2 SMNVEV (reference sequence). CDR3 size: 13 residues.

The chain combines TRBV6-6 with TRBJ2-1; 7 positions match TRBD2. The junction had 5 bases not matched to a gene; V was cut back by 0 bases and J by 6 bases. There are 15 residues in the CDR3. The germline V gene encodes CDR1 MNHNY and CDR2 SVGAGI (reference sequence). The CDR3 loop is CASSYSIGEGNEQFF. In nucleotides, the CDR3 is TGTGCCAGCAGTTACTCGATAGGGGAGGGCAATGAGCAGTTCTTC.

The chain is built from TRBV5-1 and TRBJ1-2, with D unresolved. The ends were cut back, 0 bases at V and 4 bases at J, with 7 bases in the middle. CDR3 length: 13 residues. CDR1 is SGHRS, CDR2 YFSETQ, per germline. In nucleotides, the CDR3 is TGCGCCAGCAGCTTGGGAAGAGGCTATGGCTACACCTTC. Translated, it gives CASSLGRGYGYTF.

By its share, this clone is large. The same CDR3 also results from other DNA sequences found in this sample. The chain couples TRBV6-4 to TRBJ2-1, with 9 nucleotides matching TRBD1. CDR1 is MRHNA and CDR2 is SNTAGT in the germline V gene. This CDR3 is 13 amino acids long. V gave up 0 bases and J gave up 9 bases; unmatched junction bases: 0. The CDR3 nucleotides are TGTGCCAGCAGTGACTCGGACAGGGGTGAGCAGTTCTTC. Its translation is CASSDSDRGEQFF.

This clone appeared a few times. This sequence joins TRBV2 and TRBJ2-4; a weak D match, TRBD1 (6 bases). Trimming cost V 3 bases and J 6 bases, with 12 bases left between them. CDR1 is SNHLY and CDR2 is FYNNEI in the germline V gene. The CDR3 has 14 amino acids. CDR3 residues: CASSDPDRLNIQYF. The CDR3 bases are TGTGCCAGCAGTGACCCCGACAGGCTAAACATTCAGTACTTC.

This chain joins TRBV6-2 or TRBV6-3 and TRBJ1-5; D remains ambiguous. Trimming took 0 bases from V and 0 from J, leaving 0 bases between them. CDR3 size: 13 residues. The germline CDR1 and CDR2 sequences are MNHEY and SVGEGT. CDR3: CASSYSSNQPQHF. The CDR3 region has the DNA TGTGCCAGCAGTTACTCTAGCAATCAGCCCCAGCATTTT.

The chain joins TRBV2 to TRBJ2-7; unclear D gene. The CDR3 is made up of 11 amino acids. The germline gives CDR1 SNHLY, CDR2 FYNNEI. The V end lost 6 bases, the J end lost 5 bases, and 8 bases lay between the germline ends. The chain's CDR3 is CASRTRNEQYF. CDR3 in DNA: TGTGCCAGCAGAACCAGGAACGAGCAGTACTTC.

This chain uses TRBV7-9 with TRBJ2-1, with 9 bases identical to TRBD2. V gave up 0 bases and J gave up 4 bases; unmatched junction bases: 4. The CDR3 extends over 16 amino acids. CDR1 and CDR2 from the germline V gene are SEHNR and FQNEAQ (reference sequence). The CDR3 bases are TGTGCCAGCAGCTTAGCCCTAGCGGGGACTTACAATGAGCAGTTCTTC. It specifies CASSLALAGTYNEQFF.

The J gene is TRBJ2-3, the V gene TRBV5-8; D is unresolved. Germline V lookup: CDR1 SGHTS, CDR2 YDEGEE. This CDR3 contains 16 residues. V was pared by 0 bases and J by 0 bases, with 11 bases between. Here the CDR3 DNA reads TGTGCCAGCAGCTTGGGAACAGTGCCTAGCACAGATACGCAGTATTTT. It yields the protein CASSLGTVPSTDTQYF.

The chain carries TRBV6-5 and TRBJ1-2, with D unresolved. Trimming removed 6 bases from V and 2 bases from J, with 13 bases in between. This CDR3 spans 14 amino acids. Germline V gene sequence: CDR1 MNHEY, CDR2 SVGAGI. DNA of the CDR3: TGTGCCAGCAGCGAGCGGACGGGCAACTATGGCTACACCTTC. Residues: CASSERTGNYGYTF.